This TCR beta chain is from a study of shared clonotypes between healthy human individuals. The naive CD8 subset, CD45RO-negative cells positively selected for CCR7, excluded terminally differentiated effector memory CD45RA+ cells. The data were produced by immunoSEQ multiplex PCR, yet TCRdb's version contains in-frame clones alone and is incomplete. The table includes 2 million or so clones, 85% to 95% detected once. The sequencing input was naive CD8+ T cells sorted from blood. The TCR was taken from a man aged 18 to 30 in good health.

DNA of the CDR3: TGTGCCAGCAGGGATTGGGACAGAGACCAAGAGACCCAGTACTTC. The encoded protein is CASRDWDRDQETQYF. The V and J genes are TRBV6-6 and TRBJ2-5; 7 bases match TRBD1. CDR3 length: 15 residues. Per the germline V gene, CDR1 is MNHNY and CDR2 is SVGAGI (reference sequence). V was clipped by 6 bases and J by 0 bases; unmatched bases: 7.